These 15 T cell receptor beta chains were all obtained from the same sample, sequenced in a study of identical twins. TCRdb re-analysed the 5' RACE reads in MiXCR, keeping a single row per CDR3 protein. This table has 350,000 to 450,000 distinct CDR3 sequences, about a fifth appearing once. Material: naive T cells sorted from blood. The source is a man aged 45-65 years in good health.

This clonotype was recorded a few times. This sequence joins TRBV6-2 or TRBV6-3 and TRBJ1-1, with TRBD1 as a possible D gene (5 bases). Germline V gives CDR1 MNHEY, CDR2 SVGEGT. V was trimmed by 1 base and J by 8 bases, leaving 8 bases between them. The CDR3 runs 12 residues. The CDR3 region has the DNA TGTGCCAGCAGTTACTTCGGGGCCGAAGCTTTCTTT. It codes for CASSYFGAEAFF.

The rearrangement links TRBV4-2 to TRBJ2-1; D may be TRBD2 (6 bases). The V end was cut by 4 bases, the J end by 9 bases, with 13 bases between. CDR3 length: 13 residues. Germline V CDR1 and CDR2: LGHNA, YNFKEQ. This chain's CDR3 is CASSPGGSVEQFF. For the CDR3, the DNA is TGTGCCAGCAGCCCCGGGGGATCGGTTGAGCAGTTCTTC.

This clonotype was seen ten or more times. The chain uses TRBV4-3 and TRBJ2-7; 7 bases are shared with TRBD2. The V segment lost 4 bases and the J segment 6 bases; nucleotides outside the gene matches: 6. The germline V gene encodes CDR1 LGHNA and CDR2 YSLEER. The CDR3 extends over 13 amino acids. Here the CDR3 reads CASSLRLATEQYF. CDR3 bases: TGCGCCAGCAGCCTTAGACTAGCAACCGAGCAGTACTTC.

This clonotype occurred many times. This chain joins TRBV12-3 or TRBV12-4 and TRBJ2-5; 11 nucleotides agree with TRBD1. With V trimmed by 3 bases and J by 7 bases, 7 bases remained unmatched. The length of the CDR3 is 15 residues. CDR3 DNA: TGTGCCAGCAGTTTGGGACAGGGGGGCCTCGGGACCCAGTACTTC. Translating it yields CASSLGQGGLGTQYF.

This clonotype appeared a few times. The chain employs TRBV5-1 and TRBJ2-2, with D possibly TRBD2 on 5 matching bases. Germline lookup yields CDR1 SGHRS and CDR2 YFSETQ. CDR3 length: 14 amino acids. The V gene lost 0 bases and the J gene lost 4 bases, with 7 bases spanning the gap. The CDR3 protein is CASSLEAGTGELFF. The CDR3 nucleotides read TGCGCCAGCAGCTTGGAGGCGGGCACCGGGGAGCTGTTTTTT.

J is TRBJ2-4 and V is TRBV12-3 or TRBV12-4, with TRBD1 matching over 9 bases. The CDR3 extends over 15 amino acids. V was clipped by 6 bases and J by 1 base; unmatched bases: 4. The CDR3 DNA follows: TGTGCCAGCAGCCCAGGACAGGGGGCCAAAAACATTCAGTACTTC. This gives the protein CASSPGQGAKNIQYF.

A few counts support this clonotype. This chain's CDR3 is CASKTFGTDTDTQYF. In DNA, the CDR3 is TGCGCCAGCAAAACCTTCGGGACAGACACAGATACGCAGTATTTT. The genes are TRBV5-1 and TRBJ2-3, with 7 positions matching TRBD1. The length of the CDR3 is 15 residues. The V and J ends lost 6 bases and 2 bases, in that order; junction bases with no gene match: 9. From germline, CDR1 is SGHRS and CDR2 YFSETQ.

This sequence joins TRBV11-2 and TRBJ1-1; D not resolved. CDR3 length: 14 amino acids. Germline V gene lookup returns CDR1 SGHAT and CDR2 FQNNGV. Trimming removed 5 bases at V and 4 bases at J, with 14 bases between. The CDR3, as DNA: TGTGCCAGCAGCCGTTCCGTTGTGGCCACTGAAGCTTTCTTT. The encoded protein is CASSRSVVATEAFF.

V usage is TRBV29-1 and J usage is TRBJ1-5; TRBD1 matches 8 bases. CDR1 and CDR2 (germline): SQVTM, ANQGSEA. The CDR3 runs to 14 residues. V was pared by 7 bases and J by 4 bases, with 9 bases of the junction left unmatched. CDR3 nucleotides: TGCAGCGGAACAGCAGGGGGCTTTAATCAGCCCCAGCATTTT. Residues: CSGTAGGFNQPQHF.

This clonotype was seen repeatedly, ten times or more. The chain combines TRBV12-3 or TRBV12-4 with TRBJ1-5; D is undetermined. Trimming left V 8 bases short and J 1 base short, with 9 bases between. The CDR3 contains 13 residues. The CDR3 DNA reads as TGTGCCAGCTCCTTTCGAAGCAATCAGCCCCAGCATTTT. This gives the protein CASSFRSNQPQHF.

This clonotype was seen more than once but under ten times. The V call is TRBV20-1, the J call TRBJ2-7, with D unresolved. The CDR3 spans 11 residues. The germline V and J ends were trimmed by 0 bases and 4 bases, with 4 bases remaining between them. CDR1 and CDR2 from the germline V gene are DFQATT and SNEGSKA (reference sequence). The CDR3 reads CSARDKYEQYF. CDR3 in DNA: TGCAGTGCTAGAGACAAATACGAGCAGTACTTC.

This clonotype has more than one count but fewer than ten. The CDR3: CASTDPRVYVTSGANVLTF. The CDR3 coding sequence is TGTGCCAGCACCGATCCCAGGGTATATGTAACCTCTGGGGCCAACGTCCTGACTTTC. This chain uses TRBV6-2 or TRBV6-3 with TRBJ2-6, with D maybe TRBD1 (5 bases). Trimming shortened V by 7 bases and J by 0 bases, and 22 bases separated the two germline ends. This CDR3 is 19 amino acids long. CDR1 and CDR2 from the germline V gene are MNHEY and SVGEGT.

The chain links TRBV20-1 to TRBJ1-2; D unresolved. The germline CDR1 and CDR2 sequences are DFQATT and SNEGSKA (reference sequence). There are 14 residues in the CDR3. V shed 1 base and J shed 4 bases, with 13 bases lying between them. CDR3 protein: CSARVARPTYGYTF. DNA of the CDR3: TGCAGTGCTAGAGTCGCCAGGCCGACCTATGGCTACACCTTC.

Many counts were recorded for this clonotype. CDR3 residues: CASSQGTGRKLFF. As DNA, the CDR3 is TGCGCCAGCAGCCAAGGGACAGGGCGAAAACTGTTTTTT. The chain employs TRBV4-3 and TRBJ1-4, with TRBD1 identical over 8 bases. The CDR3 loop spans 13 amino acids. V gave up 1 base and J gave up 10 bases; unmatched junction bases: 2. Germline CDR1 reads LGHNA; CDR2 reads YSLEER.

Many counts were recorded for this clonotype. At one boundary the junction diverges from the germline segment, which might be a read error. The chain couples TRBV7-9 to TRBJ2-5, with D perhaps TRBD2 (5 bases). Germline CDR1 reads SEHNR; CDR2 reads FQNEAQ (reference sequence). The CDR3 has 16 residues. The CDR3 DNA reads TGTGCCAGCACCTTAGGATCGAAAATAGGAGGAGAGACCCAGTACTTC. Translated, it gives CASTLGSKIGGETQYF.